This T cell receptor (beta chain) was sequenced for a study of blood T cell repertoires in COVID-19 (dated by TCRdb to between 2020 and 2021). About the study as a whole: Samples covering the acute and convalescent phases of COVID-19 were provided by collaborators in the United States, Italy and Spain. The material from the prospective study consisted of cDNA or gDNA derived from T cells, B-cell-depleted T cells, or PBMCs. The dataset comprised deeply sampled blood TCRbeta repertoires from subjects exposed to, actively infected with, or recovered from COVID-19. The repertoires were released in a freely available public database meant as a resource for research on the immune response to SARS-CoV-2. The samples were drawn from the first 160 participants of the ongoing ImmuneRACE study and from roughly 1,300 subjects provided by 6 global collaborators. A de-identified subject ID, COVID-19 status, age in years and sex were almost always included in the sample metadata. HLA class I and class II types, where available, came from metadata supplied by the sample provider rather than from assay-based typing.

About this clone itself: Its antigen is currently not known. Base qualities are not at hand, and no much larger clone is one base apart.

Study-wide conclusions, independent of this receptor: How much clinical and demographic metadata was included differed by source and by participant, and the metadata was provided uncurated.

Unmatched junction bases come to 6, with V trimmed by 3 bases and J by 4 bases. Inclusive of the bounding cysteine and phenylalanine, the CDR3 is 15 residues long. Of all the DNA, just the CDR3 is kept, 45 bases in frame from base 1. The CDR1 and CDR2 encoded by the germline V gene (reference sequence) are LNHNV and YYDKDF. TCRbeta CDR3 regions were amplified from genomic DNA using the immunoSEQ Assay, a bias-controlled multiplex PCR. Per the source publication's procedure: Within the assay, amplification of reference gene primers was used to estimate how many nucleated cells each sample contained. Sequence reads were collapsed and filtered to measure the absolute abundance of every unique TCRbeta CDR3 rearrangement. For each sample, productive Simpson clonality was calculated as the square root of Simpson's diversity index over productive rearrangements. The immuneACCESS repertoire file appears here via TCRdb, limited to in-frame rearrangements. These files lack a portion of the clones; in checked studies, under half of the deficit traces to unresolved V genes, and the cause of the others is not known. The V and J calls and the clone size are those of that table, but D and trimming were determined from the DNA. Present in this sample are fewer than 60,000 clones, roughly 88% of which were seen just once. The top ten constitute approximately 7.6% of the sample.

Collaborating institutions collected whole blood in K2EDTA tubes following their own protocols. Collaborator samples were shipped for TCRbeta analysis as frozen whole blood, isolated PBMCs, or DNA extracted from either sample type. This TCR was sampled from a human donor in a cohort sampled during active COVID-19. The sequencing sample was made of peripheral blood. The V gene is TRBV15 and the J gene is TRBJ2-5, with TRBD1 matching 9 junction bases. The DNA sequence follows: TGTGCCACCAGCAGGGAGACAGGGGGAATAGAGACCCAGTACTTC. The translation is CATSRETGGIETQYF.